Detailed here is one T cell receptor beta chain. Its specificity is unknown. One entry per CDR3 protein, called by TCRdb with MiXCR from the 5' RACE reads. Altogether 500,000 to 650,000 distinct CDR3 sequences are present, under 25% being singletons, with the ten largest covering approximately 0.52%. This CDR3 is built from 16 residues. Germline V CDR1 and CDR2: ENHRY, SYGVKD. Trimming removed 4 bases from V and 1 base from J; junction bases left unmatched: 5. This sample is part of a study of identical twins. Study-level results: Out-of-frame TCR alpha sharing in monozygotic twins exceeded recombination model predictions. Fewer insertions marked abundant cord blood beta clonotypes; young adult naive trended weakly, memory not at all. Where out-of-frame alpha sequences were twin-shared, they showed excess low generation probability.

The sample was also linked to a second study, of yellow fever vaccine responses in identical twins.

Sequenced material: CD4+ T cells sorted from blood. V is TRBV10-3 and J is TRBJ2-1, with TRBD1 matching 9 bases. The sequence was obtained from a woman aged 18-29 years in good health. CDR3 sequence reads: CAISVEGTGSYNEQFF. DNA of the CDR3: TGTGCCATCAGTGTCGAAGGGACAGGGTCCTACAATGAGCAGTTCTTC.